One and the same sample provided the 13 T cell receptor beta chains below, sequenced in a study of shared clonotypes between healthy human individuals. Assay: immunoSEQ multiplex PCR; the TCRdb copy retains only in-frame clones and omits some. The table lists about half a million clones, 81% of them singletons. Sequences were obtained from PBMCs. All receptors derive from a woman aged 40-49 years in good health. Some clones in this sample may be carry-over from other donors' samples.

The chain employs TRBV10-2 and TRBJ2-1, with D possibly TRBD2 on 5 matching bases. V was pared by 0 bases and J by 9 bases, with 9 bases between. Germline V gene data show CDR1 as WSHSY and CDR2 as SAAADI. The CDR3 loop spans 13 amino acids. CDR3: CASSESSGFEQFF. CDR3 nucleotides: TGCGCCAGCAGTGAGTCTTCGGGGTTTGAGCAGTTCTTC.

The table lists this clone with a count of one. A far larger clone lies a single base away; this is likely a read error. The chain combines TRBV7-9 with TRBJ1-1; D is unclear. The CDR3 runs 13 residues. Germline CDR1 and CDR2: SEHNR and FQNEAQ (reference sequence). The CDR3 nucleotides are TGTTCCAGCAGCTTAGCAGTGAACACTGAAGCTTTCTTT. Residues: CSSSLAVNTEAFF.

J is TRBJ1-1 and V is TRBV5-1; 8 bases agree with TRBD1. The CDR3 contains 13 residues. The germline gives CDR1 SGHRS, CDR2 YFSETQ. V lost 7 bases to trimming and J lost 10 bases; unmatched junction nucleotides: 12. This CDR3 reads CASSGTGDLGAFF. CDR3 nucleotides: TGCGCCAGCTCCGGGACAGGCGATCTGGGAGCTTTCTTT. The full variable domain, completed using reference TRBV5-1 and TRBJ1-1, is KAGVTQTPRYLIKTRGQQVTLSCSPISGHRSVSWYQQTPGQGLQFLFEYFSETQRNKGNFPGRFSGRQFSNSRSEMNVSTLELGDSALYLCASSGTGDLGAFFGQGTRLTVV.

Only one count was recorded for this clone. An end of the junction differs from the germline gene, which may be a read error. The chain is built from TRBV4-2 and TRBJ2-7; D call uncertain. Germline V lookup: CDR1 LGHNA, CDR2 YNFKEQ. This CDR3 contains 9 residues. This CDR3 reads CASSQARFF. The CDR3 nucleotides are TGTGCCAGCAGCCAAGCACGCTTCTTC.

CDR3 in amino acids: CASTKRRGANEQFF. The CDR3 DNA follows: TGTGCCAGCACTAAAAGGAGGGGGGCGAATGAGCAGTTCTTC. The chain combines TRBV28 with TRBJ2-1; D may be TRBD1 or TRBD2 (6 bases each). This CDR3 contains 14 residues. From germline, CDR1 is MDHEN and CDR2 SYDVKM. The germline V and J ends were trimmed by 7 bases and 7 bases, with 17 bases remaining between them.

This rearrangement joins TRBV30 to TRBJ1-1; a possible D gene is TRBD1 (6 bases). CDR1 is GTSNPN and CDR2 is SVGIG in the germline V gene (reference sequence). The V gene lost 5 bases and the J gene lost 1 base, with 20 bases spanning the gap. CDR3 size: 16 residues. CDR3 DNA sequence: TGTGCCTGGTCGGCATTGGGGGCCGATAGGAACACTGAAGCTTTCTTT. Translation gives CAWSALGADRNTEAFF. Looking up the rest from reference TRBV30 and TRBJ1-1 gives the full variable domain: SQTIHQWPATLVQPVGSPLSLECTVEGTSNPNLYWYRQAAGRGLQLLFYSVGIGQISSEVPQNLSASRPQDRQFILSSKKLLLSDSGFYLCAWSALGADRNTEAFFGQGTRLTVV.

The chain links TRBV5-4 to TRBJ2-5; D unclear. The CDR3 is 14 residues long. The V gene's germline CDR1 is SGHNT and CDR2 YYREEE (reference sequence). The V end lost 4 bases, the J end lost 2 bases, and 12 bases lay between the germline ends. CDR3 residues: CASSTDGLQETQYF. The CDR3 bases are TGTGCCAGCAGCACGGACGGCCTTCAAGAGACCCAGTACTTC.

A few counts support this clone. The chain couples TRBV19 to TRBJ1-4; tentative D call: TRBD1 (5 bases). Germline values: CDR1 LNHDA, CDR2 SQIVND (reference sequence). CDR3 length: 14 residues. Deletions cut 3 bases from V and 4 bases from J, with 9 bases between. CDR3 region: CASSIQGGNEKLFF. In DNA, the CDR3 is TGTGCCAGTAGTATCCAGGGCGGTAATGAAAAACTGTTTTTT.

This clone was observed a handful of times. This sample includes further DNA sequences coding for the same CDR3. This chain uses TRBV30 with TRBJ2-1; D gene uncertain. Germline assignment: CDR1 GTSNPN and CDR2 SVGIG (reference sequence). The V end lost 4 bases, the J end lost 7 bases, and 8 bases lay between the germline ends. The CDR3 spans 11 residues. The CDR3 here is CAWTSGNEQFF. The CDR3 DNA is TGTGCCTGGACCTCTGGGAATGAGCAGTTCTTC.

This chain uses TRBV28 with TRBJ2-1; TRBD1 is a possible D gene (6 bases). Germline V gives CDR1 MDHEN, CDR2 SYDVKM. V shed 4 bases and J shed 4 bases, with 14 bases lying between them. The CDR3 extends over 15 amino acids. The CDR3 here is CASSWAKGEYNEQFF. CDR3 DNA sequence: TGTGCCAGCAGTTGGGCCAAGGGGGAGTACAATGAGCAGTTCTTC.

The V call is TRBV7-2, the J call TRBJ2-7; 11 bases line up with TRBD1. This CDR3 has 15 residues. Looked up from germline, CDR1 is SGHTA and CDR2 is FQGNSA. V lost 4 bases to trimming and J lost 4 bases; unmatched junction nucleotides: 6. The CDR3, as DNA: TGTGCCAGCAGCTACCGGGACAGGGGGTTTTACGAGCAGTACTTC. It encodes CASSYRDRGFYEQYF. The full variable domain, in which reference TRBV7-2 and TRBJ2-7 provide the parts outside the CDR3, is GAGVSQSPSNKVTEKGKDVELRCDPISGHTALYWYRQSLGQGLEFLIYFQGNSAPDKSGLPSDRFSAERTGGSVSTLTIQRTQQEDSAVYLCASSYRDRGFYEQYFGPGTRLTVT.

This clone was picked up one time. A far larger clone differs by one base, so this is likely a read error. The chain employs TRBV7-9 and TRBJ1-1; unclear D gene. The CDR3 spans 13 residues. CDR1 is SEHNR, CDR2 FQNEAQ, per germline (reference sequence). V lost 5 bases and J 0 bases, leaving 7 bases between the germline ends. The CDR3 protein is CASSPQMNTEAFF. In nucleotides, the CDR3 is TGTGCCAGCAGCCCACAGATGAACACTGAAGCTTTCTTT. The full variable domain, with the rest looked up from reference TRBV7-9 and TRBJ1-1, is DTGVSQNPRHKITKRGQNVTFRCDPISEHNRLYWYRQTLGQGPEFLTYFQNEAQLEKSRLLSDRFSAERPKGSFSTLEIQRTEQGDSAMYLCASSPQMNTEAFFGQGTRLTVV.

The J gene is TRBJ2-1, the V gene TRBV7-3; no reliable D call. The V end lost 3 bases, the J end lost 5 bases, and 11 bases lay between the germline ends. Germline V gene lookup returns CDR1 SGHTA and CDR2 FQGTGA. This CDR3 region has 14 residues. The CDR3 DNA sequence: TGTGCCAGCAGCTTGTCATGGCTAGACAATGAGCAGTTCTTC. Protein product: CASSLSWLDNEQFF.